This T cell receptor beta chain is drawn from a study of cytomegalovirus exposure and HLA in healthy donors (dated by TCRdb to the late 2010s). About the study as a whole: According to an earlier analysis of a few hundred of the donors, some 170 million T cells yielded 95 million to 140 million unique TCR beta sequences and roughly 280 Gb of sequence data. An early release that covered 500 to 800 HLA-typed donors contained approximately 320 gigabases of sequencing data and around 80 million unique TCR sequences. Of the roughly 400 genotyped donors, approximately 80% fell in the genetic ancestry cluster associated with self-reported Caucasian donors. The aim of the study was to test whether cataloging public T cell receptors could identify signatures of past pathogen exposure. The T cell repertoires of around 670 subjects were profiled by immunosequencing and related to cytomegalovirus serostatus. Besides the first cohort of approximately 710 subjects, a separate validation cohort made up of 120 different subjects was used. High-throughput TCR immunosequencing, statistical association of individual TCRs with disease status, and machine learning were combined to predict cytomegalovirus infection status. In a later analysis, previously published TCR beta repertoires from 550 to 750 donors were re-analyzed and high-resolution HLA genotyping was added so that TCR occurrence patterns could be studied. In the later analysis, no new phenotypic data were used to find candidate immune exposures; instead, reliance was placed on TCR beta sequences and their occurrence across donors. An earlier analysis of several hundred of the donors used high-throughput TCR beta sequencing to judge whether each TCR beta V gene segment behaved as functional or pseudogenic. Alongside the repertoire data, information on donor age, sex, ethnicity and CMV serostatus was compiled. In a later genetic analysis, genome-wide SNP genotypes for about three fifths of the 666 donors were used, and that subset was treated as a discovery cohort. All discovery cohort repertoires had been generated on a single sequencing platform. HLA typing covered class I and class II loci at four-digit resolution. Typing coverage varied by locus: about 620-640 donors for A, B, C, DRB1 and DQB1; roughly 520 for DQA1; around 570 for DPA1; 450 to 480 for DPB1. Because of strong linkage in the cohort, roughly five DR-DQ haplotypes were treated as single units for association and clustering. Among about 410 genotyped donors of the cohort, an average of around 250,000 unique TCR beta nucleotide sequences was sequenced per donor, of which about 18% were non-productive. Beyond this particular receptor, the publication reports: In a later analysis, HLA-associated TCR beta chains were found to be more clonally expanded and to have lower generation probabilities than equally common non-associated chains. Only TCR beta chains were sequenced in this cohort, and the absence of alpha or paired-chain data limited detectable features. The study gave a list of 150 to 200 TCR beta chains associated with cytomegalovirus. In vitro tests confirmed that three of the cytomegalovirus-associated TCR beta chains recognize cytomegalovirus antigens. Because counts were too low, under 20 rarely observed V segments, including chromosome 9 orphons, were left out of the earlier analysis of 587 of the donors. According to a later analysis, parvovirus B19, influenza, CMV and Epstein-Barr virus appeared linked to several top co-occurrence clusters. A group of highly shared sequence variants was considered likely to be a technical artifact of the sequencing pipeline. The 87-base-pair reads could not distinguish some IMGT-functional V segments, including TRBV6-2 and TRBV6-3, so those segments were excluded. Across donors, most TCR sequences were observed very rarely, whereas some public TCRs were present in many individuals. In a later analysis, most CMV-associated TCR beta chains were found to appear HLA-restricted, with HLA associations seemingly driven largely by CMV exposure. Linkage disequilibrium might explain the correlated functional status among segregating V segments, but an unknown experimental factor could not be ruled out. A further reported finding was that TCR beta sequences accurately predicted the HLA-A and HLA-B alleles for most subjects in the first cohort. A later analysis associated 15,000 to 20,000 TCR beta sequences with specific HLA alleles at a false discovery rate of 0.05. When HLA alleles, especially DR and DQ, strongly co-occurred, TCR associations were difficult to assign to individual alleles. Broadly in line with IMGT annotations, most TCR beta V segments showed up in productive rearrangements about 87% or about 30% of the time in an earlier analysis of under 700 of the donors. Compared with the roughly 700-donor mean, donors in an Asian-associated ancestry cluster had fewer N-insertions in productive TCRs, according to a later genetic analysis. A later genetic analysis associated a missense DCLRE1C variant with V-gene and J-gene trimming of TCR beta chains, and an independent cohort replicated the association. HLA typing was unavailable for some donors at each locus, so association tests used only the typed subset. The classifier was reported to diagnose cytomegalovirus status with high specificity and sensitivity in both the original and validation cohorts. In a later analysis, the rate of TCR association differed among HLA loci, with DRB1 alleles having the most associated TCRs and HLA-C alleles having the fewest. For the cohort, immune exposure information was limited to CMV serostatus. Sequencing depth was assumed to be roughly uniform across donors in the presence/absence analyses, though that assumption may not hold. The authors suggested that the approach could potentially be generalized to other disease states and immunological phenotypes.

Library method: the immunoSEQ multiplex PCR assay. A mixture of 60 forward primers for TCR Vbeta segments and 13 reverse primers for TCR Jbeta segments was used in the multiplex PCR. The CDR3 region of rearranged TCR beta genes was amplified from genomic DNA by a multiplex PCR assay. Amplified TCR beta libraries were sequenced as 87-base-pair reads on the Illumina HiSeq System. In the authors' own workflow: A later analysis counted some 80 million unique TCR beta chains across the 666 repertoires, and around 9.9 million of these chains were shared by at least two donors. Raw reads were error-corrected and collapsed into unique sequences with a nearest-neighbor algorithm that merged closely related sequences to remove PCR and sequencing errors. CDR3 sequences were aligned to IMGT reference sequences to assign V, D and J gene segments. For a sequence to be retained, a match of at least six nucleotides to both a V gene segment and a J gene segment was required. A rearrangement was called productive if the CDR3 had no stop codons and remained in frame with V and J, and every other rearrangement was called non-productive. Following IMGT convention, CDR3 was defined as the stretch from the second conserved V-encoded cysteine up to the conserved J-encoded phenylalanine. The earlier analysis of some 600 of the donors excluded sequences that lacked an unambiguous match to a single V gene segment. In an earlier analysis of a few hundred of the donors, V segments were called functional above 56.7% productive rearrangements and were called segregating when the between-donor standard deviation exceeded 5%. A statistical classification framework was developed to diagnose cytomegalovirus status using the catalog of TCR beta chain sequences. V and J gene assignment, in a later analysis, came from comparing TCR nucleotide sequences with IMGT/GENE-DB human TR gene sequences. In a later analysis, CDR3 sequences and most-parsimonious VDJ recombination scenarios were assigned using the TCRdist pipeline. In a later analysis, every TCR beta chain was defined by the combination of its CDR3 amino acid sequence and its V-gene family, and reads without a unique V-gene family were dropped. To address suspected cross-contamination and a sequencing artifact, a later analysis removed under 600 highly shared, low-generation-probability nucleotide sequences. A later analysis calculated a clonal expansion index for each public chain from normalized within-repertoire ranks of inferred template counts. In a later analysis, generation probabilities were computed using a VDJ recombination model fitted to out-of-frame rearrangements, and the results were checked against IGoR. Hypergeometric tests were used in a later analysis to score TCR-TCR, TCR-HLA and TCR-CMV co-occurrence, with a repertoire-size bias correction applied to the TCR pairs. To estimate false discovery rates, a later analysis permuted the HLA or CMV assignments 20 times. In a later analysis, co-occurring TCRs were grouped using DBSCAN, with TCRdist sequence similarity added in when clustering inside HLA-allele-positive subsets. Co-occurrence clustering excluded repertoires with fewer than 30,000 or more than 120,000 public chains, plus five with anomalous nucleotide sharing. TCRdb limited this immuneACCESS table to in-frame rearrangements with V and J called. A share of clones is missing; checked studies link under half to unresolved V genes, and the rest is unexplained. V and J calls and clone size come straight from that table; D and trimming were deduced from the DNA. The sample table shows 150,000 or so clones, and 82% are seen once. The ten largest clones take up 1.4% of the sample.

The cohort comprised around 690 healthy bone marrow donors. At the time of sampling, every cohort member was nominally healthy, though immune exposures that went unrecorded were likely present. The donor tested CMV seropositive, placing the donor among the approximately 290 seropositive members of the cohort. Each donor provided a peripheral blood sample, and peripheral blood mononuclear cells were used for TCR beta sequencing. The Qiagen DNeasy Blood Extraction Kit was used to extract genomic DNA from the blood cell samples. CDR1 and CDR2, per the germline V gene, are ENHRY and SYGVKD. V is clipped by 4 bases and J by 1 base, and the sequence between their germline boundaries is 10 bases long. The CDR3 runs 14 amino acids, cysteine and phenylalanine included. Only the CDR3 DNA is retained, 42 bases long and in frame from the first base. As to this clone: What antigen it recognizes has not been identified. No qualities accompany the bases; no much larger clone lies one base away.

Sequences were obtained from PBMCs. The sequence derives from a man aged 25 to 45 in good health and CMV-seropositive. The chain couples TRBV10-3 to TRBJ1-1; the D gene is not confidently resolved. The CDR3 protein is CAISGGEGNTEAFF. The nucleotide sequence is given as TGTGCCATCAGTGGTGGGGAGGGGAACACTGAAGCTTTCTTT.